What follows are 15 T cell receptor beta chains derived from one specimen sequenced in a study of regulatory T cells in long-lasting Graves disease. CDR3-region Arm-PCR and iRepertoire HTBI primers produced the TCR beta libraries. Each CDR3 protein is one row after TCRdb ran MiXCR on the multiplex PCR reads. The data contain about 430,000 distinct CDR3 sequences, 21% of them seen just once; the ten biggest clones take up roughly an eighth. Time point reported: persistent/refractory GD, antithyroid drugs over 5 years with positive TRAb. Scientists built the TCR library using RNA that was extracted from PBMCs. The sample here was peripheral blood mononuclear cells (PBMCs), taken when the disease was refractory, from a patient treated with antithyroid drugs. These receptor sequences come from a female donor with Graves disease.

The V and J genes are TRBV19 and TRBJ2-7; D tentatively fits TRBD1 or TRBD2 (5 bases each). Trimming pared 4 bases from V and 3 bases from J, leaving 19 bases between. The CDR3 has 16 amino acids. The germline gives CDR1 LNHDA, CDR2 SQIVND (reference sequence). Written as DNA, the CDR3 is TGTGCCAGTAGTAGATCTCCGGGACCGAACATCTACGAGCAGTACTTC. The encoded protein is CASSRSPGPNIYEQYF.

The chain carries TRBV10-2 and TRBJ1-1; the D gene is possibly TRBD1 (6 bases). This CDR3 region has 12 residues. CDR1 is WSHSY, CDR2 SAAADI, per germline. The V gene lost 6 bases and the J gene lost 10 bases, with 15 bases spanning the gap. The CDR3 DNA reads TGCGCCAGCAGATCCAGGGGAAGGTCAGCTTTCTTT. This sequence encodes CASRSRGRSAFF.

This clonotype has at least ten counts. This chain uses TRBV28 with TRBJ2-2, with 7 nucleotides matching TRBD1. J gave up 5 bases and V 8 bases, and 5 bases lay outside the gene matches. From germline, CDR1 is MDHEN and CDR2 SYDVKM. CDR3 length equals 13 residues. The CDR3 DNA reads TGTGCCAGCTTGGGACAGCCGACCGGGGAGCTGTTTTTT. Translated: CASLGQPTGELFF.

This chain links TRBV15 with TRBJ2-1; TRBD2 aligns across 7 bases. Germline V lookup: CDR1 LNHNV, CDR2 YYDKDF (reference sequence). The junction had 13 bases not matched to a gene; V was cut back by 0 bases and J by 5 bases. The CDR3 spans 18 residues. CDR3 nucleotides: TGTGCCACCAGCAGAGATGAGATAGAAGCGGGATGGGACAATGAGCAGTTCTTC. The encoded protein is CATSRDEIEAGWDNEQFF.

This clonotype was counted at least ten times. The rearrangement links TRBV3-1 to TRBJ2-5; TRBD2 matches at 7 bases. J lost 3 bases, V lost 2 bases, and 15 bases had no gene match. The V gene's germline CDR1 is LGHDT and CDR2 YNNKEL (reference sequence). The CDR3 length is 18 residues. The CDR3 coding sequence is TGTGCCAGCAGCCAACCCGTAGGGTCAGTCGCGGGAGAAGAGACCCAGTACTTC. It specifies CASSQPVGSVAGEETQYF.

This clonotype was picked up a small number of times. Written as DNA, the CDR3 is TGTGCCAGCAGGGGACTAGCGGGCGCCAATGAGCAGTTCTTC. As protein: CASRGLAGANEQFF. The V and J genes are TRBV2 and TRBJ2-1, with 12 positions matching TRBD2. V trimming: 6 bases; J trimming: 6 bases; junction bases outside the gene matches: 3. Germline V gives CDR1 SNHLY, CDR2 FYNNEI. CDR3 length: 14 residues.

This clonotype occurred many times. The chain recombines TRBV20-1 with TRBJ2-4; D is perhaps TRBD1 (6 bases). The CDR3 has 12 residues. Trimming took off 1 base at V and 6 bases at J, with 7 bases between the two ends. Germline V gene lookup returns CDR1 DFQATT and CDR2 SNEGSKA (reference sequence). CDR3 in amino acids: CSARVQGNIQYF. The CDR3, as DNA: TGCAGTGCTAGAGTACAGGGAAACATTCAGTACTTC.

CDR3 DNA sequence: TGTGCCAGCATGGCAGCAGGCACAGATACGCAGTATTTT. This sequence encodes CASMAAGTDTQYF. The chain recombines TRBV3-1 with TRBJ2-3; D gene uncertain. V lost 7 bases and J 1 base, leaving 9 bases between the germline ends. The CDR3 spans 13 residues. Germline V gene data show CDR1 as LGHDT and CDR2 as YNNKEL (reference sequence).

With respect to this clonotype: A single base separates this from a much larger clone, so it may be a read error. V usage is TRBV28 and J usage is TRBJ1-6, with D maybe TRBD1 (5 bases). The CDR3 is made up of 15 amino acids. The germline V gene encodes CDR1 MDHEN and CDR2 SYDVKM. V lost 5 bases to trimming and J lost 9 bases, with 17 bases between them. The CDR3 region is CASSGEGQGSSPLHF. The CDR3 region has the DNA TGTGCCAGCAGTGGGGAGGGGCAGGGTAGTTCACCCCTCCACTTT.

This clonotype was seen ten or more times. V and J are TRBV9 and TRBJ2-7; D may be TRBD2 (6 bases). The CDR3 sequence is 15 residues long. The germline gives CDR1 SGDLS, CDR2 YYNGEE. V was pared by 0 bases and J by 0 bases, with 10 bases between. As DNA, the CDR3 is TGTGCCAGCAGCGTAGGGGCGGGGAGCTCCTACGAGCAGTACTTC. As protein: CASSVGAGSSYEQYF.

This clonotype was seen many times. The V call is TRBV12-5, the J call TRBJ1-1; maybe TRBD1 (5 bases). V was trimmed by 1 base and J by 4 bases, leaving 13 bases between them. The CDR3 totals 15 residues. Germline V gene lookup returns CDR1 LGHNT and CDR2 FRNRAP. CDR3 residues: CASGLGDEVGTEAFF. The CDR3 DNA sequence: TGTGCTAGTGGTTTGGGGGACGAAGTGGGCACTGAAGCTTTCTTT.

The chain combines TRBV30 with TRBJ2-7; TRBD1 is a possible D gene (6 bases). Germline CDR1 reads GTSNPN; CDR2 reads SVGIG (reference sequence). This CDR3 contains 15 residues. V lost 4 bases to trimming and J lost 3 bases, with 19 bases between them. The CDR3 region is CAWNSDRRANYEQYF. For the CDR3, the DNA is TGTGCCTGGAACTCAGACAGGCGGGCTAACTACGAGCAGTACTTC.

This clonotype was recorded many times. The V call is TRBV28, the J call TRBJ2-7; no clear D. In germline, CDR1 is MDHEN, CDR2 SYDVKM. V lost 8 bases and J lost 8, with 16 bases in between. CDR3 length: 12 amino acids. The CDR3 loop reads CASGERPTKQYF. The CDR3 nucleotides are TGTGCCAGCGGGGAAAGGCCTACGAAGCAGTACTTC.

J is TRBJ2-7 and V is TRBV5-1; 9 nucleotides align to TRBD2. CDR3 length: 16 residues. J lost 1 base, V lost 0 bases, and 5 bases had no gene match. Looked up from germline, CDR1 is SGHRS and CDR2 is YFSETQ. The chain's CDR3 is CASSLVPGLASYEQYF. The CDR3 bases are TGCGCCAGCAGCTTGGTACCGGGACTAGCATCCTACGAGCAGTACTTC.

This clonotype occurred a few times. This chain joins TRBV6-1 and TRBJ1-5; possible D gene TRBD1, 5 bases. Looked up from germline, CDR1 is MNHNS and CDR2 is SASEGT. The CDR3 is made up of 15 amino acids. Deletions cut 5 bases from V and 0 bases from J, with 11 bases between. This chain's CDR3 is CASSRVGDSNQPQHF. In DNA form, the CDR3 reads TGTGCCAGCAGTAGGGTAGGGGATAGCAATCAGCCCCAGCATTTT.